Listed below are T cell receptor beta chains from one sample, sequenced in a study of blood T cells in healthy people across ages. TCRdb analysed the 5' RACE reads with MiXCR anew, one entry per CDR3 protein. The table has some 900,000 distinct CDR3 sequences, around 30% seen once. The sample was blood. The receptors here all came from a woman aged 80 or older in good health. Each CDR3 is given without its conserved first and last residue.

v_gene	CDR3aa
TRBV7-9	ASSLLSGSTYT
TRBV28	ASSSDRADEKLF
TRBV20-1	SATSGGPTLYNEQY
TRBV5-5	ASSRGTGQRAGELF
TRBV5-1	ASSLVRDNYGYT
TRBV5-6	ASSLIGVGYT
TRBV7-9	ASSLSTGVTQY
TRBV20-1	SARSSSAYISYNEQY
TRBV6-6	ASSGVLGYQETQY
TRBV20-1	SARDLREAYNEQF
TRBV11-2	ASDHERVYNEQF
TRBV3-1	ASSQGTGKSEQF
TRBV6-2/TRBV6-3	ASSYFTGGGEQF
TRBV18	VTSLGSQETQY
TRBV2	ASSGDGGQPQH
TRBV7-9	ASSQSPQSTNEQF
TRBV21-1	ASDDRVMPYEQY
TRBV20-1	SATRTGHNADTQY